These 24 T cell receptor beta chains share one sample of origin, sequenced in a study of human T cells and chemical hapten exposure. Time point in this sample: pre-sensitization, week 0. Treatment noted: therapeutic diphenylcyclopropenone sensitization with weekly scalp DPC. TCRdb re-called the RACE reads through MiXCR, storing one row per CDR3 protein. The profile shows 300,000 to 450,000 distinct CDR3 sequences, 4.5% to 5.5% of them singletons. Source: whole blood, taken in connection with sensitization to the hapten diphenylcyclopropenone (DPC). These TCRs come from a woman aged 18-29 years with alopecia areata. Some clones in this sample may be carry-over from other donors' samples.

This clonotype has a handful of counts. The gene calls are TRBV20-1 and TRBJ1-2; TRBD1 is a possible D gene (6 bases). The V and J ends lost 3 bases and 2 bases respectively, with 10 bases between them. CDR1 and CDR2 (germline): DFQATT, SNEGSKA (reference sequence). The CDR3 covers 13 residues. This chain's CDR3 is CSASPGANYGYTF. CDR3 nucleotide sequence: TGCAGTGCTAGCCCGGGGGCGAACTATGGCTACACCTTC.

Many counts were recorded for this clonotype. The chain combines TRBV7-6 with TRBJ2-3; D unclear. Germline V gene data show CDR1 as SGHVS and CDR2 as FNYEAQ. The CDR3 contains 14 residues. V dropped 5 bases and J dropped 4 bases, with 13 bases sitting between them. Written as DNA, the CDR3 is TGTGCCAGCAGCCCTCCCGCCAGCCCAGATACGCAGTATTTT. Residues: CASSPPASPDTQYF.

The sample holds a few counts of this clonotype. The chain employs TRBV6-5 and TRBJ2-5, with a possible D match to TRBD1 (6 bases). Trimming cost V 6 bases and J 7 bases, with 21 bases left between them. The CDR3 contains 15 residues. From germline, CDR1 is MNHEY and CDR2 SVGAGI. CDR3 loop: CASRNTNAGTPTQYF. CDR3 nucleotides: TGTGCCAGCAGGAATACCAATGCCGGGACACCGACCCAGTACTTC.

In this sample, this clonotype turned up many times. The CDR3 sequence: CASSLVRLAGLQETQYF. The CDR3 DNA follows: TGCGCCAGCAGCTTGGTTAGACTAGCTGGCCTGCAAGAGACCCAGTACTTC. The chain joins TRBV5-1 to TRBJ2-5, with 7 positions matching TRBD2. V was pared by 0 bases and J by 2 bases, with 10 bases of the junction left unmatched. Per the germline V gene, CDR1 is SGHRS and CDR2 is YFSETQ. CDR3 length: 17 amino acids.

This clonotype was seen only a few times. The J gene is TRBJ2-3, the V gene TRBV20-1; D uncertain. Germline CDR1 and CDR2: DFQATT and SNEGSKA (reference sequence). The CDR3 sequence is 13 residues long. V was trimmed by 6 bases and J by 0 bases, leaving 10 bases between them. The CDR3 region is CSAKIGSTDTQYF. In DNA form, the CDR3 reads TGCAGTGCCAAAATTGGTAGCACAGATACGCAGTATTTT.

The chain carries TRBV5-1 and TRBJ1-2; perhaps TRBD1 as D (5 bases). The germline gives CDR1 SGHRS, CDR2 YFSETQ. This CDR3 has 14 amino acids. Trimming shortened V by 0 bases and J by 4 bases, and 10 bases separated the two germline ends. The DNA of the CDR3 is TGCGCCAGCAGCTTGGAATCCGGGGGCTATGGCTACACCTTC. This sequence encodes CASSLESGGYGYTF.

This clonotype was counted at least ten times. The rearrangement links TRBV20-1 to TRBJ1-2; 7 bases line up with TRBD1. This CDR3 has 13 amino acids. From germline, CDR1 is DFQATT and CDR2 SNEGSKA (reference sequence). V lost 5 bases to trimming and J lost 5 bases; unmatched junction nucleotides: 8. The CDR3 region has the DNA TGCAGTGCTGCTCCCGGGACAGAATATGGCTACACCTTC. This encodes CSAAPGTEYGYTF.

This clonotype was counted ten times or more. The chain uses TRBV10-3 and TRBJ2-3; D is undetermined. This CDR3 region has 14 residues. The V end lost 0 bases, the J end lost 4 bases, and 8 bases lay between the germline ends. CDR1 is ENHRY and CDR2 is SYGVKD in the germline V gene. The CDR3 spells CAISESLGSDTQYF. CDR3 bases: TGTGCCATCAGTGAGTCGCTGGGTTCAGATACGCAGTATTTT.

This clonotype was recorded many times. This chain uses TRBV5-1 with TRBJ2-3; D tentatively fits TRBD1 or TRBD2 (5 bases each). The CDR3 sequence is 15 residues long. The germline CDR1 and CDR2 sequences are SGHRS and YFSETQ. Trimming removed 3 bases at V and 11 bases at J, with 22 bases between. The CDR3: CASSYLGSGGTGQYF. CDR3 DNA: TGCGCCAGCAGCTATCTAGGAAGTGGGGGAACGGGGCAGTATTTT.

V usage is TRBV14 and J usage is TRBJ2-1; TRBD2 matches 7 bases. The germline V gene encodes CDR1 SGHDN and CDR2 FVKESK. The CDR3 sequence is 15 residues long. With V trimmed by 4 bases and J by 6 bases, 9 bases remained unmatched. Here the CDR3 reads CASSLLARGRNEQFF. The CDR3 DNA reads as TGTGCCAGCAGCCTACTAGCGAGAGGGCGCAATGAGCAGTTCTTC.

The chain is built from TRBV24-1 and TRBJ1-5; maybe TRBD1 (5 bases). The CDR3 totals 14 residues. Germline CDR1 is KGHDR and CDR2 is SFDVKD. The V and J ends lost 1 base and 3 bases respectively, with 6 bases between them. In DNA form, the CDR3 reads TGTGCCACCAGTGATTTTGGGGCCAATCAGCCCCAGCATTTT. Translated: CATSDFGANQPQHF.

The sample holds a few counts of this clonotype. V usage is TRBV18 and J usage is TRBJ2-1; D is uncertain. Germline CDR1 and CDR2: KGHSH and LQKENI. The CDR3 loop spans 16 amino acids. Trimming left V 3 bases short and J 4 bases short, with 16 bases between. CDR3 residues: CASSPPTQSNYNEQFF. As DNA, the CDR3 is TGTGCCAGCTCACCCCCGACCCAGAGTAATTACAATGAGCAGTTCTTC.

This clonotype has more than one count but fewer than ten. The chain is built from TRBV20-1 and TRBJ1-2; D remains ambiguous. Germline V gene lookup returns CDR1 DFQATT and CDR2 SNEGSKA (reference sequence). The CDR3 covers 12 residues. The ends were cut back, 1 base at V and 4 bases at J, with 7 bases in the middle. The CDR3 loop reads CSARVGSYGYTF. CDR3 DNA: TGCAGTGCTAGAGTGGGGAGCTATGGCTACACCTTC.

This clonotype showed up just a few times. This chain uses TRBV7-9 with TRBJ1-2; D remains unclear. CDR1 is SEHNR and CDR2 is FQNEAQ in the germline V gene (reference sequence). The CDR3 loop spans 15 amino acids. Trimming pared 5 bases from V and 7 bases from J, leaving 20 bases between. In nucleotides, the CDR3 is TGTGCCAGCAGCGCCGATAAACAGCCGCCGGCTGGCTACACCTTC. It is translated as CASSADKQPPAGYTF.

This clonotype occurred a few times. This chain links TRBV7-2 with TRBJ1-5; the D is unclear. V was cut by 4 bases and J by 5 bases, with 9 bases left in between. The germline V gene encodes CDR1 SGHTA and CDR2 FQGNSA. The CDR3 has 13 residues. The DNA of the CDR3 is TGTGCCAGCAGCTCGGGGATGCATCAGCCCCAGCATTTT. Protein product: CASSSGMHQPQHF.

This clonotype was found many times. The chain couples TRBV23-1 to TRBJ2-5; possibly TRBD2 for D (7 bases). TRBV23-1 qualifies as an ORF whose function is uncertain. This CDR3 has 15 residues. The V gene lost 0 bases and the J gene lost 5 bases, with 13 bases spanning the gap. The CDR3 sequence is CASSQSFGGRETQYF. The DNA of the CDR3 is TGCGCCAGCAGTCAATCGTTCGGGGGGCGGGAGACCCAGTACTTC.

In this sample, this clonotype turned up a few times. The chain links TRBV5-1 to TRBJ1-6; a possible D gene is TRBD1 (5 bases). The V and J ends lost 7 bases and 7 bases respectively, with 15 bases between them. The CDR3 is 14 amino acids. Germline values: CDR1 SGHRS, CDR2 YFSETQ. CDR3 nucleotide sequence: TGCGCCAGCGGATTCCAGGGTACCAATTCACCCCTCCACTTT. Amino acid sequence: CASGFQGTNSPLHF.

This clonotype has more than one count but fewer than ten. The genes are TRBV6-6 and TRBJ2-3; 10 positions agree with TRBD2. V gave up 8 bases and J gave up 10 bases; unmatched junction bases: 15. Germline V lookup: CDR1 MNHNY, CDR2 SVGAGI (reference sequence). The length of the CDR3 is 15 residues. The CDR3 is CASHFSGGSVDPQYF. The CDR3 DNA follows: TGTGCCAGCCATTTTAGCGGGGGGTCCGTGGATCCGCAGTATTTT.

This clonotype was found a few times. J is TRBJ1-2 and V is TRBV21-1; TRBD1 was called by the table and not checked on the DNA. TRBV21-1 has pseudogene status. CDR3 size: 15 residues. This CDR3 is CASSKIGQTNYGYTF. CDR3 coding DNA: TGTGCCAGCAGCAAAATCGGACAGACTAACTATGGCTACACCTTC.

This chain uses TRBV2 with TRBJ2-3, with TRBD1 identical over 7 bases. The CDR3 is 14 amino acids. CDR1 and CDR2 from the germline V gene are SNHLY and FYNNEI. J was trimmed by 0 bases and V by 6 bases; bases with no gene match: 3. The CDR3 DNA follows: TGTGCCAGCAGGGACAGGCCAAGCACAGATACGCAGTATTTT. Protein product: CASRDRPSTDTQYF. The full variable domain, rest sourced from reference TRBV2 and TRBJ2-3, is EPEVTQTPSHQVTQMGQEVILRCVPISNHLYFYWYRQILGQKVEFLVSFYNNEISEKSEIFDDQFSVERPDGSNFTLKIRSTKLEDSAMYFCASRDRPSTDTQYFGPGTRLTVL.

This clonotype was recorded a few times. The gene calls are TRBV27 and TRBJ1-6; D call uncertain. V dropped 6 bases and J dropped 10 bases, with 10 bases sitting between them. The CDR3 extends over 12 amino acids. The germline gives CDR1 MNHEY, CDR2 SMNVEV (reference sequence). The CDR3 spells CASSATGSPLHF. DNA of the CDR3: TGTGCCAGCAGCGCGACGGGCTCACCCCTCCACTTT.

The table lists this clonotype with many counts. V is TRBV12-3 or TRBV12-4 and J is TRBJ2-7; 8 bases match TRBD1. After removal of 5 bases from V and 3 bases from J, the junction contained 6 bases not matched to a gene. The CDR3 sequence is 14 residues long. The CDR3, as DNA: TGTGCCAGCAGTCTCGGGACAGGCCTCTACGAGCAGTACTTC. Residues: CASSLGTGLYEQYF.

There are a few counts of this clonotype. J is TRBJ1-6 and V is TRBV2; D is uncertain. This CDR3 has 16 residues. The V end lost 5 bases, the J end lost 0 bases, and 11 bases lay between the germline ends. Germline CDR1 SNHLY, CDR2 FYNNEI. The DNA of the CDR3 is TGTGCCAGCAGTTACGACACGAGCTCCTATAATTCACCCCTCCACTTT. Translating gives CASSYDTSSYNSPLHF.

This clonotype was counted between two and nine times. The chain uses TRBV24-1 and TRBJ2-2, with 7 bases identical to TRBD1. Germline CDR1 is KGHDR and CDR2 is SFDVKD. Trimming cost V 5 bases and J 3 bases; bases outside gene matches: 5. The CDR3 runs 15 residues. The CDR3 DNA follows: TGTGCCACCAGTGGTGGGGACAGAGACACCGGGGAGCTGTTTTTT. Amino acid sequence: CATSGGDRDTGELFF.